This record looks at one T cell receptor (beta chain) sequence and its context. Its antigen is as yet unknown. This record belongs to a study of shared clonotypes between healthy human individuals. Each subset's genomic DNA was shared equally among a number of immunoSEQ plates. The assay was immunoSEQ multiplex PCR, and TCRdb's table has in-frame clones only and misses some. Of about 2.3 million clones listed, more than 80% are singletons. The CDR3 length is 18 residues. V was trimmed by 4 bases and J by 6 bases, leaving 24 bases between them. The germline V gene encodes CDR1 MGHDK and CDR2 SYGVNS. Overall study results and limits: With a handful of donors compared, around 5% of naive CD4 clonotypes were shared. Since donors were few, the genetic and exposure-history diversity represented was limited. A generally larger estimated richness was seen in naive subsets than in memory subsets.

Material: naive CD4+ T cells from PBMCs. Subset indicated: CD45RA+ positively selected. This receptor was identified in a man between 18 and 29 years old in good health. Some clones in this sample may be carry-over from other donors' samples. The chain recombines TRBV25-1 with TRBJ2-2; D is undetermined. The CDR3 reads CASSGRFDGTTLPGELFF. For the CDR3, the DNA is TGTGCCAGCAGTGGACGATTCGATGGCACTACCTTGCCCGGGGAGCTGTTTTTT.